These T cell receptor beta chains were read from a single sample in a study of post-analysis software for immune sequencing data. TCRdb re-analysed the PCR reads in MiXCR, keeping a single row per CDR3 protein. The repertoire holds 650,000 to 850,000 distinct CDR3 sequences, with 53% as singletons. The sequenced sample was blood. All receptors come from a girl between 5 and 17 years old with multiple sclerosis. The CDR3 runs from the conserved cysteine through the conserved F or W. A D gene is named only where the DNA matches it firmly. The size of a clone is reported for some rows only, either as once, few or many, or as a class for expanded clones.

V gene	D gene	J gene	clone size	CDR3 DNA	CDR3 protein
TRBV29-1	NA	TRBJ1-2	few	TGCAGCGTTGCCCAAGGGAATAACTATGGCTACACCTTC	CSVAQGNNYGYTF
TRBV29-1	NA	TRBJ2-7	few	TGCACCCCGCGGGGAAAACAGGAAATAGCCTACGAGCAGTACTTC	CTPRGKQEIAYEQYF
TRBV5-1	TRBD2	TRBJ2-5	NA	TGCGCCAGCCGGACGGGCCGGGGGGAGCAGTACTTC	CASRTGRGEQYF
TRBV20-1	TRBD2	TRBJ2-5	NA	TGCAGTGCTAGGGGACTAGCCAAAGAGACCCAGTACTTC	CSARGLAKETQYF
TRBV7-2	TRBD1	TRBJ1-2	NA	TGTGCCAGCAGCTCCCGGACAGGGTGGCTCGGCTACACCTTC	CASSSRTGWLGYTF
TRBV5-1	TRBD2	TRBJ2-7	NA	TGCGCCAGCGGCTTGGCACCGAGCGGGAGTAGATACGAGCAGTACTTC	CASGLAPSGSRYEQYF
TRBV7-9	NA	TRBJ2-5	few	TGTGCCAGCAGCCTTAGCGGAGGAGAAGAGACCCAGTACTTC	CASSLSGGEETQYF
TRBV7-9	TRBD1	TRBJ2-5	NA	TGTGCCAGCAGAACCCGACAGGGGCTGTCGGAGACCCAGTACTTC	CASRTRQGLSETQYF
TRBV29-1	NA	TRBJ2-5	NA	TGCAGCGGCTATTACAGGGTACGGGGAGAGACCCAGTACTTC	CSGYYRVRGETQYF
TRBV7-3	NA	TRBJ1-2	NA	TGTGCCAGCAGCTTAGAGACGGCGCAGGACTATGGCTACACCTTC	CASSLETAQDYGYTF
TRBV11-2	TRBD1	TRBJ2-3	few	TGTGCCAGCAGCTACCGGGACAGGGGGCGGACAGATACGCAGTATTTT	CASSYRDRGRTDTQYF
TRBV3-1	TRBD1	TRBJ2-5	NA	TGTGCCAGCAGCCAAAAAAGGGACAGAGAAGAGACCCAGTACTTC	CASSQKRDREETQYF
TRBV25-1	NA	TRBJ2-5	NA	TGTGCCAGCAGTCCTCCGGACGGGGAAGAGACCCAGTACTTC	CASSPPDGEETQYF
TRBV3-1	NA	TRBJ2-7	NA	TGTGCCAGCAGCCGCGGGACATCGTTCGCCTACGAGCAGTACTTC	CASSRGTSFAYEQYF
TRBV5-8	TRBD1	TRBJ2-7	few	TGTGCCAGCAGCTCGCCGGGACAGGGACACGAGCAGTACTTC	CASSSPGQGHEQYF
TRBV7-3	NA	TRBJ1-2	NA	TGTGCCAGCAGCCCCACGACAGGACTGTCTGGCTACACCTTC	CASSPTTGLSGYTF
TRBV4-1	TRBD2	TRBJ2-3	NA	TGCGCCAGCAGCCAAGATTTACTAGCGTTCACAGATACGCAGTATTTT	CASSQDLLAFTDTQYF
TRBV10-1	TRBD2	TRBJ2-1	NA	TGCGCCAGCAGTGATCAAAGCGGGATCAATGAGCAGTTCTTC	CASSDQSGINEQFF
TRBV5-1	TRBD2	TRBJ2-3	NA	TGCGCCAGCAGCTCGGAACCAGCGGGAGGGCCTGTCAGCACAGATACGCAGTATTTT	CASSSEPAGGPVSTDTQYF
TRBV5-4	TRBD2	TRBJ2-7	NA	TGTGCCAGCAGCTTTGGCCGTGGGACTAGCGGCTACGAGCAGTACTTC	CASSFGRGTSGYEQYF
TRBV20-1	TRBD2	TRBJ2-5	NA	TGCAGTGCGAGACGACTAGCGGGACCCCAAGAGACCCAGTACTTC	CSARRLAGPQETQYF
TRBV5-6	NA	TRBJ2-1	once	TGTGCCAGCGGACTCGCGGGAATTGGAGATGAGCAGTTCTTC	CASGLAGIGDEQFF
TRBV5-6	NA	TRBJ2-7	NA	TGTGCCAGCAGTCTACAGGCAGAGAAGAACGAGCAGTACTTC	CASSLQAEKNEQYF
TRBV4-1	NA	TRBJ2-7	NA	TGCGCCAGCAGCCAAGAAGGAACAGGGATCCCCTACGAGCACTACTTC	CASSQEGTGIPYEHYF
TRBV5-1	TRBD1	TRBJ2-1	NA	TGCGCCAGCAGCGGGACAGTAAGCTCCTACAATGAGCAGTTCTTC	CASSGTVSSYNEQFF
TRBV11-2	TRBD1	TRBJ2-5	NA	TGTGCCGGCAGCCGGGACAGGGGATGGGAGACCCAGTACTTC	CAGSRDRGWETQYF
TRBV7-9	NA	TRBJ2-7	NA	TGTGCCAGCAGCTTAGGGACTAAAACCTACGAGCAGTACTTC	CASSLGTKTYEQYF
TRBV21-1	NA	TRBJ2-3	NA	TGTGCCAGCAGCAAAGCGCGTCTCACCCCAGATACGCAGTATTTT	CASSKARLTPDTQYF
TRBV29-1	NA	TRBJ2-7	NA	TGCAGCGTTAGTGCCTACGAGCAGTACTTC	CSVSAYEQYF
TRBV20-1	NA	TRBJ2-1	NA	TGCAGTGCTAGAGGATGGGGGGCCACCTACAATGAGCAGTTCTTC	CSARGWGATYNEQFF
TRBV20-1	TRBD2	TRBJ2-1	few	TGCAGTGCTAGACCGGGACTAGCGGCCAATGAGCAGTTCTTC	CSARPGLAANEQFF
TRBV28	NA	TRBJ2-3	NA	TGTGCCAGCAGTTCCCCCACCCGACAGGCAGATACGCAGTATTTT	CASSSPTRQADTQYF
TRBV7-9	NA	TRBJ2-4	NA	TGTGCCAGCAGCCGCAGCACGGGCGGAACCAAAAACATTCAGTACTTC	CASSRSTGGTKNIQYF
TRBV29-1	TRBD2	TRBJ2-7	few	TGCAGCGTTAGCCCTAGCGGGGCACCGGGCGAGCAGTACTTC	CSVSPSGAPGEQYF
TRBV27	TRBD1	TRBJ1-5	NA	TGTGCCAGCAGTTTCGACAGGGGGGGTGGCAATCAGCCCCAGCATTTT	CASSFDRGGGNQPQHF
TRBV15	NA	TRBJ2-3	many	TGTGCCACCAGCGGAAGCACAGATACGCAGTATTTT	CATSGSTDTQYF
TRBV10-2	TRBD2	TRBJ2-1	NA	TGCGCCAGCACCCGATCTAGCGGCCCCGTACGGAATGAGCAGTTCTTC	CASTRSSGPVRNEQFF
TRBV7-4	NA	TRBJ2-4	NA	TGTGCCAGCAGCTTATGTGGGAAAGCCAAAAACATTCAGTACTTC	CASSLCGKAKNIQYF
TRBV10-3	NA	TRBJ2-5	NA	TGTGCCATCAGCCCACAAAGCCAAGAGACCCAGTACTTC	CAISPQSQETQYF
TRBV29-1	TRBD1	TRBJ2-3	NA	TGCAGCGGGACAGGGGAATGGACAGATACGCAGTATTTT	CSGTGEWTDTQYF
TRBV29-1	NA	TRBJ1-2	few	TGCAGCGCCCCGGGGCCCGAGCGTGGCTACACCTTC	CSAPGPERGYTF
TRBV7-2	TRBD2	TRBJ2-7	NA	TGTACCAGCAGTAGAGCGGGGGGTTCGCACGAGCAGTACTTC	CTSSRAGGSHEQYF
TRBV5-1	TRBD1	TRBJ1-2	once	TGCGCCAGCAGCCCTGGGGACAGGGGGACCCCTAACTATGGCTACACCTTC	CASSPGDRGTPNYGYTF
TRBV2	NA	TRBJ2-6	NA	TGTGCCACCCAAATCGGATCCTCTGGGGCCAACGTCCTGACTTTC	CATQIGSSGANVLTF
TRBV5-6	TRBD2	TRBJ2-1	NA	TGTGCCAGCAGCTTGTACGGACTAGCGGGGGTGGCCAGCTCCTACAATGAGCAGTTCTTC	CASSLYGLAGVASSYNEQFF
TRBV7-9	NA	TRBJ2-7	NA	TGTGCCAGCAGCTTAGACCAGGGGTTCTACGAGCAGTACTTC	CASSLDQGFYEQYF
TRBV20-1	NA	TRBJ2-7	NA	TGCAGTGCTAGTGAGACCTACGAGCAGTACTTC	CSASETYEQYF
TRBV5-1	NA	TRBJ2-1	NA	TGCGCCAGCAGCTTGCTTAGGTGGGACGAGCAGTTCTTC	CASSLLRWDEQFF